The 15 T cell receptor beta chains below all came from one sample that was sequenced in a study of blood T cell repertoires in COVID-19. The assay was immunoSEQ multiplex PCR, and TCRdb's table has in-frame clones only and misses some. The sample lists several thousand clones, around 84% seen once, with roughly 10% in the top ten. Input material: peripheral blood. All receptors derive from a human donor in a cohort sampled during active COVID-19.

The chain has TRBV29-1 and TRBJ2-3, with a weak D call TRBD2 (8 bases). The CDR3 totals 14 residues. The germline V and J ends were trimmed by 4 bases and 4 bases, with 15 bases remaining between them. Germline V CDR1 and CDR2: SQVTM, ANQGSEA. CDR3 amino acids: CSVAGRGRADTQYF. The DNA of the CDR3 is TGCAGCGTTGCCGGGAGGGGGCGGGCAGATACGCAGTATTTT.

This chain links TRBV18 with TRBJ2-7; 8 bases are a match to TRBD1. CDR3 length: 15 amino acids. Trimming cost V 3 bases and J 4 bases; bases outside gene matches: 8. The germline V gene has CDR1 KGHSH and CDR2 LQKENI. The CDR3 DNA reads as TGTGCCAGCTCACCTTCGGCAGGGGGCGGGTACGAGCAGTACTTC. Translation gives CASSPSAGGGYEQYF.

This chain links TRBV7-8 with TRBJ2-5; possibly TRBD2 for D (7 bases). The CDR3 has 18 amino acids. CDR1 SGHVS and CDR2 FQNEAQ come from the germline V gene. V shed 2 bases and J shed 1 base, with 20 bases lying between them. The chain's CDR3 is CASSLISAGAAFQETQYF. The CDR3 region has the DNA TGTGCCAGCAGCTTAATTAGTGCGGGGGCCGCTTTCCAAGAGACCCAGTACTTC. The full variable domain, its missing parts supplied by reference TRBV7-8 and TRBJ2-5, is GAGVSQSPRYKVAKRGQDVALRCDPISGHVSLFWYQQALGQGPEFLTYFQNEAQLDKSGLPSDRFFAERPEGSVSTLKIQRTQQEDSAVYLCASSLISAGAAFQETQYFGPGTRLLVL.

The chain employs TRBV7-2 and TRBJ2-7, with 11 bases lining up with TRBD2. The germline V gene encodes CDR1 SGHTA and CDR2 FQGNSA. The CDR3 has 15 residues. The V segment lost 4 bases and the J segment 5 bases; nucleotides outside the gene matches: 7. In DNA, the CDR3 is TGTGCCAGCAGCTCACGACTAGCGGGGAAGAACGAGCAGTACTTC. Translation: CASSSRLAGKNEQYF.

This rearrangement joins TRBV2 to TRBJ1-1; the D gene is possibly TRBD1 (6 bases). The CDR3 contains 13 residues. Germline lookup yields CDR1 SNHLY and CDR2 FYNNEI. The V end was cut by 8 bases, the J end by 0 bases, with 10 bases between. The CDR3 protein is CASGQTMNTEAFF. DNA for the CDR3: TGTGCCAGCGGACAGACGATGAACACTGAAGCTTTCTTT.

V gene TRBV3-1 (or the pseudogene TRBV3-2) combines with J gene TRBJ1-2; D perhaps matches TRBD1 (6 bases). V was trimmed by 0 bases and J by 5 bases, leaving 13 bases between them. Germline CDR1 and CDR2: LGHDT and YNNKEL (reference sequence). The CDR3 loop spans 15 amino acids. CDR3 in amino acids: CASSQEDSFSYGYTF. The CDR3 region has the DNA TGTGCCAGCAGCCAAGAGGACAGTTTCTCTTATGGCTACACCTTC.

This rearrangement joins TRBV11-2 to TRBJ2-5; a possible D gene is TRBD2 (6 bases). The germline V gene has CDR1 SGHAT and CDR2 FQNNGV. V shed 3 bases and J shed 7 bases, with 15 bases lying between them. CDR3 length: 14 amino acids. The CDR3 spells CASSFRPRRGTQYF. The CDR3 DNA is TGTGCCAGCAGCTTCAGGCCCCGGAGGGGGACCCAGTACTTC.

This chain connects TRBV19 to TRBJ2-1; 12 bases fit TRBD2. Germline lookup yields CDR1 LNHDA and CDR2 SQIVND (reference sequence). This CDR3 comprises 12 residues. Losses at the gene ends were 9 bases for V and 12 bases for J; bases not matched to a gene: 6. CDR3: CASSSGGASQFF. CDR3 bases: TGTGCCAGCTCTAGCGGGGGGGCGTCGCAGTTCTTC.

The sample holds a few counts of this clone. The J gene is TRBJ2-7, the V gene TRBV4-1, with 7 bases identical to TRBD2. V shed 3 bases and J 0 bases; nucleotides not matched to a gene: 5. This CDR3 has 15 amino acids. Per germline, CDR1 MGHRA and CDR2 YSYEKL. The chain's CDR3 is CASSHPLADSYEQYF. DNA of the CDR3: TGCGCCAGCAGCCACCCCCTAGCGGACTCCTACGAGCAGTACTTC.

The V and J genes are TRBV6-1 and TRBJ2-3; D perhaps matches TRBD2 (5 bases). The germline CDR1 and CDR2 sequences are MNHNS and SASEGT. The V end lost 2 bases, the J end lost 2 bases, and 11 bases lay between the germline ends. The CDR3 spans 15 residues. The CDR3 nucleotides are TGTGCCAGCAGTGAAACGACGGGGTCCACAGATACGCAGTATTTT. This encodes CASSETTGSTDTQYF.

The CDR3 coding sequence is TGTGCCAGCAGTGGTAGAGGCCACGGCGAGCAGTACTTC. As protein: CASSGRGHGEQYF. The J gene is TRBJ2-7, the V gene TRBV25-1; D remains unclear. Germline V lookup: CDR1 MGHDK, CDR2 SYGVNS. V lost 4 bases and J 6 bases, leaving 13 bases between the germline ends. CDR3 length: 13 residues.

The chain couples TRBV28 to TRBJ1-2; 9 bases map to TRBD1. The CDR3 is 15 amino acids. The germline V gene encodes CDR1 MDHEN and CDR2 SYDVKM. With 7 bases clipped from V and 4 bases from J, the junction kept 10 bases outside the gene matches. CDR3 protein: CASKRGTGPGYGYTF. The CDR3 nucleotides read TGTGCCAGCAAGAGGGGGACAGGGCCCGGCTATGGCTACACCTTC.

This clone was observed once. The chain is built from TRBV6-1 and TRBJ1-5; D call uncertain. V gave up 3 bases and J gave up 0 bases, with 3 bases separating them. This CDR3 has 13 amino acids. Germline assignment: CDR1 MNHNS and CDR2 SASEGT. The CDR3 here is CASSDISNQPQHF. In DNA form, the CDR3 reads TGTGCCAGCAGTGACATTAGCAATCAGCCCCAGCATTTT.

The CDR3 bases are TGTGCCAGCAGTGCCAAAAAGGGTAGCGACAGGGGGCTGTATGGCTACACCTTC. Translation: CASSAKKGSDRGLYGYTF. The chain joins TRBV6-1 to TRBJ1-2; TRBD1 matches at 10 bases. The CDR3 contains 18 residues. From germline, CDR1 is MNHNS and CDR2 SASEGT. Trimming removed 4 bases from V and 5 bases from J; junction bases left unmatched: 16.

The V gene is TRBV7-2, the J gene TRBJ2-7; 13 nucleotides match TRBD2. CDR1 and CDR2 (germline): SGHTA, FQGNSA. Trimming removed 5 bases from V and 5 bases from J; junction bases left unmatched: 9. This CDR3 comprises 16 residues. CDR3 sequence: CASSAQTSGGSHEQYF. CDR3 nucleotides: TGTGCCAGCAGCGCCCAGACTAGCGGGGGGTCCCACGAGCAGTACTTC.